Listed below are T cell receptor beta chains from one sample, sequenced in a study of blood T cell repertoires in COVID-19. This table comes from immunoSEQ multiplex PCR, and its TCRdb copy is limited to in-frame clones, with some not included. This sample yields roughly 410,000 clones, of which around 87% are seen a single time; roughly 2.1% belongs to the top ten. The sequencing sample was made of peripheral blood. The receptors originated from a woman aged 60-75 years with COVID-19, enrolled during active disease. Each CDR3 is given without its conserved first and last residue. Not every row has a clone size; where given, it reads once, few, many or a size class.

clone size	V gene	CDR3 protein
NA	TRBV3-1/TRBV3-2	ASSQNPSTQRTLSGNTIY
NA	TRBV7-9	ASSLTLTSEHTGELF
NA	TRBV27	ASSSPQGALDNEQF
NA	TRBV9	ASSATVGGNQPQH
NA	TRBV13	ASSLSHRGLTDTQY
NA	TRBV7-3	ASSLGTPANYGYT
NA	TRBV3-1/TRBV3-2	ASSHGPTRTSTAGELF
NA	TRBV20-1	SASGGGVTGEQF
NA	TRBV19	ASTQQGLTNYGYT
NA	TRBV19	ASTLGGATYGYT
NA	TRBV15	ATRQRTAMNTEAF
NA	TRBV19	ASSQSGSGANVLT
NA	TRBV7-8	ASSSGGQAPKP
NA	TRBV5-4	ASSPPVGAGGPSEQF
NA	TRBV9	ASRTGMGNTEAF
once	TRBV4-2	ASSQDRAPGVEDEQF
NA	TRBV6-2/TRBV6-3	ASSAPGTDHEQY
few	TRBV27	ASSYSGTVINEKLF
NA	TRBV7-2	ASSLGQGSYGYT
NA	TRBV4-1	ASSQESYYGNTIY
NA	TRBV6-5	ASRQAGLAKNIQY
once	TRBV9	ASRDERGGNNSPLH
NA	TRBV11-2	ASSPAWGQGAGKTGELF
NA	TRBV6-5	ASSSRGSQRSGELF
once	TRBV4-1	ASSQDQGQPAQY
NA	TRBV6-5	ASSTGGLSNTEAF
NA	TRBV6-1	ASSEAQAAETQY
NA	TRBV19	ASSTTGVVNYGYT
once	TRBV7-9	ASSSDRDDSPLH
NA	TRBV2	ASRETGQPNSPLH
NA	TRBV9	ASSVEFGGPDTQY
few	TRBV7-6	ASSLELTGSAEAF
NA	TRBV6-4	ASSRDRGGNTEAF
NA	TRBV27	ASSNRGSAGELF
few	TRBV6-5	ASIVGVNTEAF
NA	TRBV30	AWSREGNPYGYT
NA	TRBV5-6	ASSSVQEAF
NA	TRBV2	ASSERVYLGTGELF
NA	TRBV7-6	ASSLAGGGETQY
NA	TRBV6-5	ASFGGNTIY
once	TRBV27	ASTRAGDYGYT
NA	TRBV7-9	ASSLEGNYGYT
NA	TRBV18	ASSPTTGDNYGYT
few	TRBV5-4	ASSLGLREAF
once	TRBV7-9	ALRQAEETQY
NA	TRBV28	ASSIQIRGTQGGYT
NA	TRBV11-2	ASSPIRGKNTEAF
NA	TRBV2	ASSVQGLFNTEAF
NA	TRBV27	ASSSTTGDQETQY
NA	TRBV30	AWQPPRGSRTYNEQF
NA	TRBV9	ASSVMEGRNTEAF
NA	TRBV19	ASSTGRQGFGGYT
NA	TRBV6-5	ASSTHRGSTDTQY
NA	TRBV20-1	SARDLSSQH